This TCR beta chain originates from a study of glioma-infiltrating T cells. Using RNA template, CDR3s of TCR alpha and beta were amplified with iRepertoire arm-PCR. Input was 100-400 ng of tissue mRNA or PBMC total RNA. One entry per CDR3 protein, called by TCRdb with MiXCR from the multiplex PCR reads. This sample has some 110,000 distinct CDR3 sequences, with about 23% found just once. This clonotype was detected many times. Its cognate antigen is unknown. General study points: Very few CDR3 sequences were shared between tissue and blood. Tissue-blood divergence was below expectation in non-neoplastic patients, above in gliomas.

The germline gives CDR1 SGHTA, CDR2 FQGNSA. V shed 2 bases and J shed 4 bases, with 13 bases lying between them. This CDR3 region has 15 residues. Sequencing used glioma tissue, nonneoplastic brain tissue, or PBMCs (not recorded which). The J gene is TRBJ2-3, the V gene TRBV7-2; D unclear. This sequence originates from a human donor with low-grade glioma or glioblastoma, undergoing nonglioma brain surgery, or in good health (not recorded which). The CDR3 here is CASSLYSIRADTQYF. The CDR3 DNA reads as TGTGCCAGCAGCTTATACTCAATACGGGCAGATACGCAGTATTTT.